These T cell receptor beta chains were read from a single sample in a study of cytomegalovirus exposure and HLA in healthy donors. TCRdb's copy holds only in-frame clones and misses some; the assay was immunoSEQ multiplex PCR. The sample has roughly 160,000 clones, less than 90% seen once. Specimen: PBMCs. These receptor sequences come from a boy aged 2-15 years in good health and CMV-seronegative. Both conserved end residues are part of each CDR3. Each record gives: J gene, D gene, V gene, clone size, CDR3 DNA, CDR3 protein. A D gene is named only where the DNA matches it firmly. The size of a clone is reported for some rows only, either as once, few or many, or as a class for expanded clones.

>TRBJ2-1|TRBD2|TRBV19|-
TGTGCCAGTAGGCGACTAGCGGGACCGTACAATGAGCAGTTCTTC
CASRRLAGPYNEQFF
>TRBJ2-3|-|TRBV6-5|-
TGTGCCAGCAGTTTGCCAGGGGACGCAGATACGCAGTATTTT
CASSLPGDADTQYF
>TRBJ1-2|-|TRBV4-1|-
TGCGCCAGCAGCCAAAGCAGGGTCGATGGCTACACCTTC
CASSQSRVDGYTF
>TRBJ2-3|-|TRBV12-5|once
TGTGCTAGTGGTTTAGGACAGATTTCCACAGATACGCAGTATTTT
CASGLGQISTDTQYF
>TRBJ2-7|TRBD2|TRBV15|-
TGTGCCACCAGCACCGGACTAGCGGGGGCCTACGAGCAGTACTTC
CATSTGLAGAYEQYF
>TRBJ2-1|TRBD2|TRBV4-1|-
TGCGCCAGCAGCCAAGTAGCGGGAGTGGGCAATGAGCAGTTCTTC
CASSQVAGVGNEQFF
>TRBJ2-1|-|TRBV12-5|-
TGTGCTAGTGTCCTGGACAGACCTGAGGATGAGCAGTTCTTC
CASVLDRPEDEQFF
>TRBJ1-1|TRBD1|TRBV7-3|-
TGTGCCAGCAGTCCTTCGGGACAGTACACTGAAGCTTTCTTT
CASSPSGQYTEAFF
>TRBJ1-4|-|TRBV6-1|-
TGTGCCAGCAGTGACCTGGCAGATGCAACTAATGAAAAACTGTTTTTT
CASSDLADATNEKLFF
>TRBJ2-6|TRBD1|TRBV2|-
TGTGCCAGCAGGTGGACAGGGACTCCTATCTCTGGGGCCAACGTCCTGACTTTC
CASRWTGTPISGANVLTF
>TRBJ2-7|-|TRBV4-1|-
TGCGCCAGCAGCCAAGATAGTCCCTCGCAGGGAAAGACCTACGAGCAGTACTTC
CASSQDSPSQGKTYEQYF
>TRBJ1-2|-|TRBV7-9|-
TGTGCCAGCAGCTTTCTCCCCCGAACAGGGTCTAACTATGGCTACACCTTC
CASSFLPRTGSNYGYTF
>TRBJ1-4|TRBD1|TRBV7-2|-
TGTGCCAGCAGCCGTACAGGGGGTACCAATGAAAAACTGTTTTTT
CASSRTGGTNEKLFF
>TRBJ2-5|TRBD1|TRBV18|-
TGTGCCAGCTCACAAGGGACAGAGGAGACCCAGTACTTC
CASSQGTEETQYF
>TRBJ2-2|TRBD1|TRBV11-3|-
TGTGCCAGCAGCCCCTGGACAGGGACGGCCGGGGAGCTGTTTTTT
CASSPWTGTAGELFF
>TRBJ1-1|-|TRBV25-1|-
TGTGCCAGCAGTGAATACGGGGTTCTGAACACTGAAGCTTTCTTT
CASSEYGVLNTEAFF
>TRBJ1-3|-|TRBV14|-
TGTGCCAGCAGCCTGTTCTCGGGGTCGTCGGGAAACACCATATATTTT
CASSLFSGSSGNTIYF
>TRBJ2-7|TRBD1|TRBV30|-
TGTGCCTGGAGTGTACAGGGGTTGGACGAGCAGTACTTC
CAWSVQGLDEQYF
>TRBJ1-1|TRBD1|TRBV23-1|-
TGCGCCAGCAGTCAATTTTTTGATGGACAGGGGGCTTGCACTGAAGCTTTCTTT
CASSQFFDGQGACTEAFF
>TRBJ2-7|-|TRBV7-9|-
TGTGCCAGCAGCCCAGATCAGGGTTCCTACGAGCAGTACTTC
CASSPDQGSYEQYF
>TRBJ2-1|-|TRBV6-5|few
TGTGCCAGCACTCGGGATGGGTTTTACAATGAGCAGTTCTTC
CASTRDGFYNEQFF
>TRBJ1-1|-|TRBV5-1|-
TGCGCCAGCAGCTTGGCCGAGATGAACACTGAAGCTTTCTTT
CASSLAEMNTEAFF
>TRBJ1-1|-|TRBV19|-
TGTGCCAGTAGAGCCGGGACATTTAACACTGAAGCTTTCTTT
CASRAGTFNTEAFF
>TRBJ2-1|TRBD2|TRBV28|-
TGTGCCAGCAGTTTTGCGACTAGCGGGAGAAGCGATGAGCAGTTCTTC
CASSFATSGRSDEQFF
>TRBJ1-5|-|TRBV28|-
TGTGCCAGCAGCGGCGGCGGGAGCGGCAATCAGCCCCAGCATTTT
CASSGGGSGNQPQHF
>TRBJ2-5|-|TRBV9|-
TGTGCCAGCAGCGTAGGGCCCCAGGAGACCCAGTACTTC
CASSVGPQETQYF
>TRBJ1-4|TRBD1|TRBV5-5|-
TGTGCCAGCAGCTTGGAGCGCGGGACAGGGTATGAAAAACTGTTTTTT
CASSLERGTGYEKLFF
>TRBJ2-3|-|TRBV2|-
TGTGCCAGCTTTATCGGGGATACGCAGTATTTT
CASFIGDTQYF
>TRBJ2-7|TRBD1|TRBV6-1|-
TGTGCCAGCAAACATCGGGACAGGGTTGGAGAGCAGTACTTC
CASKHRDRVGEQYF
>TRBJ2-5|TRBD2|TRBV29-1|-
TGCAGCGCCCGGACTAGTGTGGCCCAAGAGACCCAGTACTTC
CSARTSVAQETQYF
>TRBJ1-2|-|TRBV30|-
TGTGCCTGGAGTGCAATCAGGGGAAACTATGGCTACACCTTC
CAWSAIRGNYGYTF
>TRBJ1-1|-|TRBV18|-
TGTGCCAGCTCACCATTGTCAACAGGGTCGAACACTGAAGCTTTCTTT
CASSPLSTGSNTEAFF
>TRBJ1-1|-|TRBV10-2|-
TGCGCCAGCAGTGAGTTAGTCCCGGGACTTCAGAGTGGGGCTTTCTTT
CASSELVPGLQSGAFF
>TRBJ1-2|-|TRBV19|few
TGTGCCAGTAGTCCAAGTGGAGGGGCCCTGACCTCCTATGGCTACACCTTC
CASSPSGGALTSYGYTF